Below are 17 T cell receptor beta chains sequenced from a single sample in a study of blood T cell repertoires in COVID-19. TCRdb's copy holds only in-frame clones and misses some; the assay was immunoSEQ multiplex PCR. This sample carries about 370,000 clones, approximately 90% of them seen once, and the ten largest clones take about 1%. The specimen sequenced was PBMCs or T cells enriched from blood (not recorded which). These receptors came from a man aged 18 to 35 who had recovered from COVID-19.

This clone was detected a few times. V is TRBV7-2 and J is TRBJ2-1, with a weak D call TRBD2 (5 bases). Trimming took 3 bases from V and 4 from J, leaving 13 bases between them. This CDR3 has 15 residues. CDR1 and CDR2 from the germline V gene are SGHTA and FQGNSA. This chain's CDR3 is CASSFSGVTYNEQFF. In DNA form, the CDR3 reads TGTGCCAGCAGCTTTTCCGGGGTCACATACAATGAGCAGTTCTTC.

The J gene is TRBJ1-5, the V gene TRBV19; D possibly corresponds to TRBD1 (6 bases). In germline, CDR1 is LNHDA, CDR2 SQIVND (reference sequence). This CDR3 is 17 amino acids long. V was pared by 4 bases and J by 3 bases, with 19 bases between. The DNA of the CDR3 is TGTGCCAGTAGTAACTCAGGGGACCTCCTTATCAATCAGCCCCAGCATTTT. It encodes CASSNSGDLLINQPQHF. Looking up the rest from reference TRBV19 and TRBJ1-5 gives the full variable domain: DGGITQSPKYLFRKEGQNVTLSCEQNLNHDAMYWYRQDPGQGLRLIYYSQIVNDFQKGDIAEGYSVSREKKESFPLTVTSAQKNPTAFYLCASSNSGDLLINQPQHFGDGTRLSIL.

The CDR3 here is CASSQGTGSPQETQYF. The CDR3 DNA reads as TGTGCCAGCAGCCAAGGAACAGGGTCTCCTCAAGAGACCCAGTACTTC. This chain joins TRBV3-1 (or the pseudogene TRBV3-2) and TRBJ2-5, with D perhaps TRBD1 (6 bases). Germline lookup yields CDR1 LGHDT and CDR2 YNNKEL (reference sequence). This CDR3 is 16 amino acids long. V was shortened by 1 base and J by 2 bases, with 14 bases between the two germline ends.

The V gene is TRBV7-9, the J gene TRBJ2-7, with 7 bases identical to TRBD2. Germline V lookup: CDR1 SEHNR, CDR2 FQNEAQ (reference sequence). The CDR3 covers 16 residues. The V and J ends lost 5 bases and 2 bases, in that order; junction bases with no gene match: 12. The CDR3 sequence is CASSKSVGGWPYEQYF. The CDR3 bases are TGTGCCAGCAGCAAATCCGTGGGGGGGTGGCCCTACGAGCAGTACTTC.

The chain employs TRBV7-2 and TRBJ2-5, with D possibly TRBD1 on 5 matching bases. The V end lost 3 bases, the J end lost 2 bases, and 19 bases lay between the germline ends. This CDR3 spans 17 amino acids. The germline V gene has CDR1 SGHTA and CDR2 FQGNSA. The CDR3: CASSFLSSRAIQETQYF. CDR3 DNA sequence: TGTGCCAGCAGCTTCCTCTCCAGCAGGGCTATTCAAGAGACCCAGTACTTC.

The chain has TRBV6-1 and TRBJ2-7, with D tentatively TRBD2 (5 bases). CDR3 length equals 14 residues. V gave up 1 base and J gave up 6 bases, with 13 bases separating them. Germline V gives CDR1 MNHNS, CDR2 SASEGT. The DNA for the CDR3 is TGTGCCAGCAGTGAAGAGGACGGGATAGGCGAGCAGTACTTC. As protein: CASSEEDGIGEQYF.

The V and J genes are TRBV5-1 and TRBJ2-3; 7 positions match TRBD2. CDR3 length: 17 amino acids. The ends lost 0 bases at V and 0 bases at J; junction bases unmatched: 7. From germline, CDR1 is SGHRS and CDR2 YFSETQ. The CDR3 region is CASSLGASGASTDTQYF. The CDR3 DNA reads as TGCGCCAGCAGCTTGGGGGCCAGCGGGGCTAGCACAGATACGCAGTATTTT.

This clone was detected only once. The chain employs TRBV12-5 and TRBJ2-4, with TRBD1 matching over 8 bases. This CDR3 is built from 14 residues. V gave up 6 bases and J gave up 10 bases; unmatched junction bases: 11. Germline V gives CDR1 LGHNT, CDR2 FRNRAP. The CDR3 spells CASGQGQESMIQYF. CDR3 nucleotides: TGTGCTAGTGGCCAGGGACAGGAGAGCATGATTCAGTACTTC.

The rearrangement joins TRBV28 to TRBJ1-4; D might be TRBD1 (6 bases). Germline V lookup: CDR1 MDHEN, CDR2 SYDVKM. The CDR3 sequence is 18 residues long. Trimming stripped 3 bases from V and 3 bases from J, with 20 bases between. The DNA of the CDR3 is TGTGCCAGCAGTTTGGTTTGGGGGGGCTGGGAAGCTAATGAAAAACTGTTTTTT. It is translated as CASSLVWGGWEANEKLFF.

A note on this clone: Different DNA sequences within this sample yield the same CDR3. The V and J genes are TRBV19 and TRBJ2-1, with 7 bases lining up with TRBD2. The CDR3 is 12 residues long. Germline lookup yields CDR1 LNHDA and CDR2 SQIVND (reference sequence). The V gene end was trimmed by 5 bases and the J gene end by 7 bases; junction bases not matched to a gene: 2. CDR3 loop: CASSYSGNEQFF. As DNA, the CDR3 is TGTGCCAGTAGTTATAGCGGGAATGAGCAGTTCTTC.

The chain combines TRBV7-9 with TRBJ1-5; D ambiguous. CDR3 length equals 14 residues. The V gene lost 5 bases and the J gene lost 0 bases, with 8 bases spanning the gap. CDR1 SEHNR and CDR2 FQNEAQ come from the germline V gene (reference sequence). As DNA, the CDR3 is TGTGCCAGCAGCCCCGTCCTTAGCAATCAGCCCCAGCATTTT. This encodes CASSPVLSNQPQHF.

The V and J genes are TRBV5-1 and TRBJ1-1; D remains unclear. Trimming left V 2 bases short and J 1 base short, with 9 bases between. The CDR3 spans 14 residues. From germline, CDR1 is SGHRS and CDR2 YFSETQ. The CDR3 sequence is CASSLSLANTEAFF. In nucleotides, the CDR3 is TGCGCCAGCAGCTTATCCCTAGCGAACACTGAAGCTTTCTTT.

The rearrangement joins TRBV3-1 (or the pseudogene TRBV3-2) to TRBJ2-3, with 15 bases lining up with TRBD2. Germline assignment: CDR1 LGHDT and CDR2 YNNKEL (reference sequence). The V segment lost 6 bases and the J segment 5 bases; nucleotides outside the gene matches: 9. The CDR3 covers 17 residues. As DNA, the CDR3 is TGTGCCAGCAGACACCGGACTAGCGGGGGGGCTCGAGATACGCAGTATTTT. Translating gives CASRHRTSGGARDTQYF.

This clone was counted once. The J gene is TRBJ2-3, the V gene TRBV27; D possibly corresponds to TRBD1 (5 bases). The ends were cut back, 2 bases at V and 4 bases at J, with 10 bases in the middle. Germline values: CDR1 MNHEY, CDR2 SMNVEV (reference sequence). The CDR3 loop spans 14 amino acids. The CDR3 nucleotides are TGTGCCAGCAGTTTACATAGGGGCGCAGATACGCAGTATTTT. Translating gives CASSLHRGADTQYF.

This chain uses TRBV19 with TRBJ2-7; the match to TRBD2 covers 12 bases. V dropped 7 bases and J dropped 4; count of bases not matched to a gene: 8. The CDR3 is made up of 15 amino acids. Germline lookup yields CDR1 LNHDA and CDR2 SQIVND (reference sequence). The DNA for the CDR3 is TGTGCCAGTAATCCGGCTAGCGGGAGGGGGTACGAGCAGTACTTC. Amino acid sequence: CASNPASGRGYEQYF.

This rearrangement joins TRBV5-1 to TRBJ2-5; 12 nucleotides agree with TRBD1. Unmatched junction bases numbered 2, after V lost 4 bases and J lost 4 bases. CDR3 size: 14 residues. CDR1 and CDR2 from the germline V gene are SGHRS and YFSETQ. CDR3 sequence (DNA): TGCGCCAGCAGCCAGGGACAGGGGGCAGAGACCCAGTACTTC. As protein: CASSQGQGAETQYF. The full variable domain, with the rest looked up from reference TRBV5-1 and TRBJ2-5, is KAGVTQTPRYLIKTRGQQVTLSCSPISGHRSVSWYQQTPGQGLQFLFEYFSETQRNKGNFPGRFSGRQFSNSRSEMNVSTLELGDSALYLCASSQGQGAETQYFGPGTRLLVL.

The genes are TRBV29-1 and TRBJ2-7, with a weak D call TRBD1 (5 bases). The germline V gene has CDR1 SQVTM and CDR2 ANQGSEA. The CDR3 spans 11 residues. Trimming removed 7 bases from V and 4 bases from J, with 11 bases in between. The chain's CDR3 is CSASDRYEQYF. The CDR3, as DNA: TGCAGCGCTTCAGACAGATACGAGCAGTACTTC.